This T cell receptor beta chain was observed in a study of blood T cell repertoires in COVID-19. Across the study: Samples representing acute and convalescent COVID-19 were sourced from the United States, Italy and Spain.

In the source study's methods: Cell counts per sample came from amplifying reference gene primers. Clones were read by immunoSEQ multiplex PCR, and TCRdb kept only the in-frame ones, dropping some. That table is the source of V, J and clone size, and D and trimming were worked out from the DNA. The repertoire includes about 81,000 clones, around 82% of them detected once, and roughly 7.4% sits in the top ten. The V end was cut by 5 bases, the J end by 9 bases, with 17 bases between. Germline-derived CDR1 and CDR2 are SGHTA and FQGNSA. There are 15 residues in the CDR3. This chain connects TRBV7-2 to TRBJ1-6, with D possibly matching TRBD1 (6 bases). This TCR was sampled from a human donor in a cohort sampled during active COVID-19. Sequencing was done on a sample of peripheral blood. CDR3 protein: CASSPGGSRSSPLHF. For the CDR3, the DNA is TGTGCCAGCAGCCCGGGGGGCAGCCGGAGTTCACCCCTCCACTTT.